This T cell receptor (beta chain) originates from a study of blood T cell repertoires in COVID-19. In the study overall: PBMCs, B-cell-depleted T cells, or T cells provided the cDNA or gDNA that made up the material.

Original data processing: It was from reference gene primer amplification that nucleated cell counts were estimated. Libraries were prepared by immunoSEQ multiplex PCR; TCRdb keeps only in-frame clonotypes and omits some of them. Clone size and the V and J calls come from that table; the DNA yielded D and trimming. Here the sample spans about 240,000 clones, about nine tenths being singletons. The germline V gene encodes CDR1 WSHSY and CDR2 SAAADI. The length of the CDR3 is 15 residues. With 3 bases clipped from V and 5 bases from J, the junction kept 5 bases outside the gene matches. The sample taken for sequencing was peripheral blood. The gene calls are TRBV10-2 and TRBJ1-5; TRBD1 aligns across 9 bases. The TCR was taken from a man between 60 and 75 years old who had recovered from COVID-19. CDR3 loop: CASSEVGQGDQPQHF. The DNA of the CDR3 is TGCGCCAGCAGTGAAGTGGGACAGGGCGATCAGCCCCAGCATTTT.